This entry concerns a single T cell receptor (beta chain). It has no known antigen specificity. A much larger clonotype is one base distant, so this may be a read error. The CDR3 spans 13 residues, from the cysteine through the phenylalanine. The entry retains the CDR3 DNA only, 39 bases that are in frame from base 1. The germline V gene sets CDR1 to SQVTM and CDR2 to ANQGSEA. Trimming at the junction amounts to 1 base on V and 8 bases on J, and the germline ends lie 12 bases apart. This sample stems from a study of tumor and adjacent non-tumor tissue in lung cancer (dated by TCRdb to the late 2010s). Study-level background: The cohort included more than 9 adenocarcinoma, a couple of squamous cell carcinoma and 1 small cell lung cancer patients. Sequencing produced about 120,000,000 productive TCRbeta reads in total, an average of approximately 3.9 million reads per sample. The roughly 15 patients were aged roughly 30 to 80 years, included about 10 men and 5 women, and had TNM stage I to III disease. For each patient, one tumor sample and one normal lung sample were taken, giving approximately 30 paired specimens that underwent TCRbeta CDR3 sequencing. The study compared bulk TCRbeta repertoires from lung tumor tissue and matched distant non-tumor lung tissue of around 14 lung cancer patients. Broad study findings and their caveats: Significantly higher TCR diversity was found in younger patients, and higher tumor TCR diversity was associated with shorter overall and disease-free survival. Neither the sequencing platform nor unique molecular identifiers are mentioned in the methods. The top 100 clones made up a significantly larger cumulative share of the repertoire in normal lung than in tumor tissue. TCR diversity (inverse Simpson) was significantly higher in tumor than in normal lung tissue (roughly 430 vs 170, P = 0.0075, Mann-Whitney U test). Peripheral blood was not sequenced, so blood TCRbeta repertoires were not examined in the lung cancer patients of the study. The cohort had only roughly 14 patients, and the authors noted that larger samples and more detailed clinical data are needed.

The library relied on multiplex PCR. Data came from an Illumina HiSeq 2500. TCRbeta libraries were built by three rounds of nested PCR using primers (Table S4), following protocols modified from ARM-PCR. Before sequencing, PCR products of 200-500 bp were cut from the gel and purified using the QIAquick gel extraction kit. Under the source paper's analysis protocol: Trimmomatic was used to clean the reads, FLASH was used to merge the reads into complete CDR3 sequences, and MiTCR was used to assign the reads to V(D)J germline segments. VDJtools was used to compute clonal diversity as the inverse Simpson's index. In-frame sequences without a premature stop codon were defined as productive reads. TCRdb handled the public reads itself, with Q25 trimming in fastp and clone calling in MiXCR, and kept productive beta chains. Identical CDR3 proteins give one entry, which carries the most common genes and DNA. The V and J calls were determined by TCRdb, not by the authors. The sample table shows approximately 65,000 distinct CDR3 sequences, and roughly 60% are seen once. Roughly a fifth of the sample is held by the ten biggest clonotypes.

RNA was extracted from bulk unsorted tissue and checked for quality with a NanoDrop ND-1000 and an Agilent 2100. Donors were newly diagnosed lung cancer patients admitted for thoracic surgery in China between August and November 2014, without prior chemotherapy. Patients with previous radiotherapy or chemotherapy, or with another concurrent cancer, were excluded from the study. Surgical tissue pieces of roughly 1-2 cm3 were preserved in RNAlater solution and were kept at -80 degrees C until use. This receptor was identified in a man aged 50 to 60 with non-small cell lung cancer. The chain was built from TRBV29-1 and TRBJ2-1, with the D gene not confidently named. Specimen: lung tumor tissue. At the DNA level, the sequence is TGCAGCGTTGAAGGTCTGGGTTTTGATGAGCAGTTCTTC. Translation gives CSVEGLGFDEQFF.